Following are 10 T cell receptor beta chains from one sample sequenced in a study of blood T cell repertoires in COVID-19. The repertoire was sequenced with immunoSEQ multiplex PCR; TCRdb's copy has only in-frame clones and lacks some. The sample holds about 300,000 clones, more than 70% seen once. Specimen: peripheral blood. Receptors were obtained from a woman in her forties or fifties with acute or convalescent COVID-19.

This chain uses TRBV19 with TRBJ2-1, with 8 bases fitting TRBD2. The germline V gene encodes CDR1 LNHDA and CDR2 SQIVND (reference sequence). The trim removed 8 bases at V and 6 bases at J, leaving 12 bases unmatched. The CDR3 consists of 15 residues. CDR3 in DNA: TGTGCCAGTGGCTCAAGAGGGCTAGCGGGCAATGAGCAGTTCTTC. Its protein is CASGSRGLAGNEQFF.

The gene calls are TRBV2 and TRBJ2-7; 8 bases line up with TRBD2. Per the germline V gene, CDR1 is SNHLY and CDR2 is FYNNEI. CDR3 size: 12 residues. With V trimmed by 8 bases and J by 6 bases, 6 bases remained unmatched. The CDR3 region is CASQGSGIEQYF. CDR3 nucleotides: TGTGCCAGCCAGGGTAGCGGGATCGAGCAGTACTTC.

The rearrangement joins TRBV7-2 to TRBJ2-3; 13 bases fit TRBD2. CDR1 is SGHTA and CDR2 is FQGNSA in the germline V gene. The ends lost 1 base at V and 4 bases at J; junction bases unmatched: 2. The length of the CDR3 is 16 residues. The CDR3 nucleotides are TGTGCCAGCAGCTTAGGGACTAGCGGGGGCGCAGATACGCAGTATTTT. This codes for CASSLGTSGGADTQYF.

The chain's CDR3 is CASSPLWADEQFF. CDR3 coding DNA: TGTGCCAGCAGCCCACTCTGGGCCGATGAGCAGTTCTTC. V gene TRBV28 combines with J gene TRBJ2-1, with unresolved D. From germline, CDR1 is MDHEN and CDR2 SYDVKM. The CDR3 runs to 13 residues. V lost 6 bases and J lost 8, with 14 bases in between.

This chain links TRBV7-2 with TRBJ2-7; D gene ambiguous. The CDR3 has 15 amino acids. The V end lost 2 bases, the J end lost 1 base, and 12 bases lay between the germline ends. Germline V gene lookup returns CDR1 SGHTA and CDR2 FQGNSA. CDR3 in DNA: TGTGCCAGCAGCTTATTCCCCGGTCATTCCTACGAGCAGTACTTC. It encodes CASSLFPGHSYEQYF.

The V and J genes are TRBV27 and TRBJ1-1, with TRBD1 matching 8 bases. There are 17 residues in the CDR3. V dropped 1 base and J dropped 4; count of bases not matched to a gene: 11. The germline CDR1 and CDR2 sequences are MNHEY and SMNVEV (reference sequence). The CDR3 protein is CASSLFGRGLSGTEAFF. CDR3 bases: TGTGCCAGCAGTTTATTTGGCAGGGGGCTTTCGGGCACTGAAGCTTTCTTT.

The sample holds one count of this clone. J is TRBJ1-2 and V is TRBV29-1, with 9 positions matching TRBD1. Germline V gene lookup returns CDR1 SQVTM and CDR2 ANQGSEA. This CDR3 contains 14 residues. The junction had 7 bases not matched to a gene; V was cut back by 0 bases and J by 8 bases. In DNA form, the CDR3 reads TGCAGCGTTGAAGAATGGGGGACAGGGAAAGGCTACACCTTC. This codes for CSVEEWGTGKGYTF.

This clone was recorded at least ten times. CDR3 nucleotide sequence: TGCGCCAGCAGCCTTAACACAGATACGCAGTATTTT. Amino acid sequence: CASSLNTDTQYF. The J gene is TRBJ2-3, the V gene TRBV4-1; D not certain. CDR3 size: 12 residues. Germline V lookup: CDR1 MGHRA, CDR2 YSYEKL. Trimming stripped 4 bases from V and 2 bases from J, with 4 bases between.

The J gene is TRBJ2-1, the V gene TRBV28, with D possibly being TRBD2 (7 bases). Trimming removed 7 bases from V and 8 bases from J, with 18 bases in between. CDR1 and CDR2 (germline): MDHEN, SYDVKM. The CDR3 sequence is 14 residues long. The CDR3 here is CASNPFTGRDEQFF. The DNA of the CDR3 is TGTGCCAGCAACCCTTTTACAGGGAGGGATGAGCAGTTCTTC.

This clone came up once. CDR3 in amino acids: CASSRDRGNTDTQYF. In DNA, the CDR3 is TGTGCCAGCAGCCGCGACAGGGGGAACACAGATACGCAGTATTTT. The chain joins TRBV4-2 to TRBJ2-3, with 9 bases lining up with TRBD1. Germline-derived CDR1 and CDR2 are LGHNA and YNFKEQ. This CDR3 has 15 residues. V shed 4 bases and J 2 bases; nucleotides not matched to a gene: 4.